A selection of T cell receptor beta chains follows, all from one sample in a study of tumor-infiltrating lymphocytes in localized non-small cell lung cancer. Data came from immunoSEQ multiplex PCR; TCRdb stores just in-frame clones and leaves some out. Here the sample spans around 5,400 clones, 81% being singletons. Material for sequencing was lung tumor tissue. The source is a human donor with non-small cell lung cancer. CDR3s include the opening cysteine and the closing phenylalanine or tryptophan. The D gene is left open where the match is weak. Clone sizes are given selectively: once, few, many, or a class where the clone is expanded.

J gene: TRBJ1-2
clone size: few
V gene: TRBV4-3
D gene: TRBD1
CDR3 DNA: TGCGCCAGCAGCCAAGATTGGGGACAGAACTATGGCTACACCTTC
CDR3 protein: CASSQDWGQNYGYTF

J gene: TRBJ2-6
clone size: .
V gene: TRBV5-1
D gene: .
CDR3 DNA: TGCGCCAGCAGCTCGGCAACAGGGTCTGGGGCCAACGTCCTGACTTTC
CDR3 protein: CASSSATGSGANVLTF

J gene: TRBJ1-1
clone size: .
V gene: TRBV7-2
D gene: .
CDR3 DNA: TGTGCCAGCAGTGGCGCAGGGAACTCTGAAGCTTTCTTT
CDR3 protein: CASSGAGNSEAFF

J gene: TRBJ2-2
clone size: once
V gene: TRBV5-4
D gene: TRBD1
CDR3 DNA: TGTGCCAGCAGCTTGGCAGGACAGGCGACCGGGGAGCTGTTTTTT
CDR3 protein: CASSLAGQATGELFF

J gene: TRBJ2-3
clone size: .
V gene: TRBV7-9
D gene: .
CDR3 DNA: TGTGCCAGCAGCTTAGCCAGAGCAGACACGCAGTATTTT
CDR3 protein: CASSLARADTQYF

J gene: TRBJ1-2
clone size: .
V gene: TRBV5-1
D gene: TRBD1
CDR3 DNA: TGCGCCAGCAGCACAGGGACAGCGGAATATGGCTACACCTTC
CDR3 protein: CASSTGTAEYGYTF

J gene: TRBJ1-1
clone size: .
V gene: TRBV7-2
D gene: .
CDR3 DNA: TGTGCCAGCAGCTGGGGACAGAACACTGAAGCTTTCTTT
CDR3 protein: CASSWGQNTEAFF

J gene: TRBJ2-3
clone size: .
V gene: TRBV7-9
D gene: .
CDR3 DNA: TGTGCCAGCAGCCAAGAACCGACGATACACTACACAGATACGCAGTATTTT
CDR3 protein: CASSQEPTIHYTDTQYF

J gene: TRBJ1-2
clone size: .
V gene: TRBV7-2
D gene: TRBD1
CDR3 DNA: TGTGCCAGCAGCTTAACTTACAGGGGAGGCAACTATGGCTACACCTTC
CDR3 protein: CASSLTYRGGNYGYTF

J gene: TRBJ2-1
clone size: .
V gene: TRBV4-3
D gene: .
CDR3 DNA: TGCGCCAGCAGCCAAGAACTGGCCTCACTGGCCGGGACACGTCGAACAATTGAGCAGTTCTTC
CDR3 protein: CASSQELASLAGTRRTIEQFF

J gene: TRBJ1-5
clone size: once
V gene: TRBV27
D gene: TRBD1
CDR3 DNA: TGTGCCAGCAGTTTATTGACAGGGGAGGGACAGCCCCAGCATTTT
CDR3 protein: CASSLLTGEGQPQHF